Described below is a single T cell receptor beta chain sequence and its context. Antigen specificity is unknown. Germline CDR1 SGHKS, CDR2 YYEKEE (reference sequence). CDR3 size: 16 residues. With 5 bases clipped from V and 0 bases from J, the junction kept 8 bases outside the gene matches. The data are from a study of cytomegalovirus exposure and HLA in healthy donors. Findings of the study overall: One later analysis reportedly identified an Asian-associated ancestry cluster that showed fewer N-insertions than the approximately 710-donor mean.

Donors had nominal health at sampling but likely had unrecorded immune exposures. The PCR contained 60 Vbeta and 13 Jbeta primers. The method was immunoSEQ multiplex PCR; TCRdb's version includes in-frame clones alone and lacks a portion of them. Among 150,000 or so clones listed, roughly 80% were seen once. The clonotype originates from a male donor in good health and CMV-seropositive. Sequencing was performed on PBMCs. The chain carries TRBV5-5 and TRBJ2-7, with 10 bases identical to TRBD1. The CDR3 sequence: CASRDRTGGSSYEQYF. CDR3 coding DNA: TGTGCCAGCAGAGACCGGACAGGGGGGAGCTCCTACGAGCAGTACTTC.